This is a list of T cell receptor beta chains from one sample in a study of blood T cells in healthy people across ages. TCRdb re-called the 5' RACE reads through MiXCR, storing one row per CDR3 protein. The sample contains roughly 1.5 million distinct CDR3 sequences, 42% of which appear only once. Source material: blood. These receptors originate from a young woman in good health. CDR3s include the opening cysteine and the closing phenylalanine or tryptophan. A D gene is named only where the DNA matches it firmly. Size is stated for part of the rows, as once, few or many counts, or as a class when the clone is expanded.

d_gene: .; abundance: .; j_gene: TRBJ1-2; v_gene: TRBV20-1; CDR3nt: TGCAGTGCTAGAGAGGCTCGGAACTATGGCTACACCTTC; CDR3aa: CSAREARNYGYTF
d_gene: .; abundance: few; j_gene: TRBJ2-2; v_gene: TRBV6-2/TRBV6-3; CDR3nt: TGTGCCAGCAGTTATGGGCCCGGGGAGCTGTTTTTT; CDR3aa: CASSYGPGELFF
d_gene: TRBD1; abundance: .; j_gene: TRBJ1-1; v_gene: TRBV4-3; CDR3nt: TGCGCCAGCAGGGACAGGGCTTACACTGAAGCTTTCTTT; CDR3aa: CASRDRAYTEAFF
d_gene: .; abundance: .; j_gene: TRBJ1-5; v_gene: TRBV12-3/TRBV12-4; CDR3nt: TGTGCCAGCAGAGCGGGGGGATATAGCAATCAGCCCCAGCATTTT; CDR3aa: CASRAGGYSNQPQHF
d_gene: .; abundance: .; j_gene: TRBJ1-4; v_gene: TRBV20-1; CDR3nt: TGCAGTGCCCCCCACGAGGGACGCAATGAAAAACTGTTTTTT; CDR3aa: CSAPHEGRNEKLFF
d_gene: TRBD2; abundance: few; j_gene: TRBJ2-3; v_gene: TRBV20-1; CDR3nt: TGCAGTGCCCCCCTAGCGGGAGGTGGGAGAGATACGCAGTATTTT; CDR3aa: CSAPLAGGGRDTQYF
d_gene: .; abundance: .; j_gene: TRBJ2-7; v_gene: TRBV7-2; CDR3nt: TGTGCCAGCAGCTTAGAACGACAAGGGGTCGAGCAGTACTTC; CDR3aa: CASSLERQGVEQYF
d_gene: TRBD1; abundance: .; j_gene: TRBJ2-7; v_gene: TRBV20-1; CDR3nt: TGCAGTGCTAGATCTGGACAGGACTACGAGCAGTACTTC; CDR3aa: CSARSGQDYEQYF
d_gene: .; abundance: few; j_gene: TRBJ2-5; v_gene: TRBV7-2; CDR3nt: TGTGCCAGCAGCTTAGATTATCGGTCGTGGGAGACCCAGTACTTC; CDR3aa: CASSLDYRSWETQYF
d_gene: .; abundance: .; j_gene: TRBJ1-1; v_gene: TRBV4-3; CDR3nt: TGCGCCAGCAGCCAAGATCTGTCCCCAGAATACACTGAAGCTTTCTTT; CDR3aa: CASSQDLSPEYTEAFF
d_gene: .; abundance: .; j_gene: TRBJ2-5; v_gene: TRBV18; CDR3nt: TGTGCCAGCTCACCCATGCAGGGGGAGGAAGAGACCCAGTACTTC; CDR3aa: CASSPMQGEEETQYF
d_gene: .; abundance: few; j_gene: TRBJ2-3; v_gene: TRBV9; CDR3nt: TGTGCCAGCAGCGCGCCTCAGGGGCCCCCAACGGATACGAAGTATTTT; CDR3aa: CASSAPQGPPTDTKYF
d_gene: TRBD1; abundance: .; j_gene: TRBJ2-7; v_gene: TRBV20-1; CDR3nt: TGCAGTGCTAGAGATCCCAGAGGGGGCAGTGGCAATGAGCAGTACTTC; CDR3aa: CSARDPRGGSGNEQYF
d_gene: .; abundance: .; j_gene: TRBJ1-3; v_gene: TRBV20-1; CDR3nt: TGCAGTGCAAATGACAGGAAAACTGGAAACACCATATATTTT; CDR3aa: CSANDRKTGNTIYF
d_gene: TRBD1; abundance: .; j_gene: TRBJ2-4; v_gene: TRBV12-3/TRBV12-4; CDR3nt: TGTGCCAGCCGATTGCGGGGACAGGGGTGGCAGCAGTACTTC; CDR3aa: CASRLRGQGWQQYF
d_gene: .; abundance: .; j_gene: TRBJ1-2; v_gene: TRBV3-1; CDR3nt: TGTGCCAGCACCGATCTTCGAGGGCATGGCTACACCTTC; CDR3aa: CASTDLRGHGYTF
d_gene: .; abundance: .; j_gene: TRBJ2-1; v_gene: TRBV20-1; CDR3nt: TGCAGTGCCTTCGACAGTTTCGAAGAGACCCAGTTCTTC; CDR3aa: CSAFDSFEETQFF
d_gene: .; abundance: .; j_gene: TRBJ1-4; v_gene: TRBV7-3; CDR3nt: TGTGCCAGCAGCTTAAGAGGGGGAGGAGAACGGTTTTTT; CDR3aa: CASSLRGGGERFF
d_gene: .; abundance: .; j_gene: TRBJ1-2; v_gene: TRBV7-9; CDR3nt: TGTGCCAGCAGAAGCCAGGGTGGTAACTATGGCTACACCTTC; CDR3aa: CASRSQGGNYGYTF
d_gene: .; abundance: .; j_gene: TRBJ1-2; v_gene: TRBV20-1; CDR3nt: TGCAGTGCTAGAGATACACAGGACTATGGCTACACCTTC; CDR3aa: CSARDTQDYGYTF